The clone carrying this T cell receptor beta chain was detected only a few times. This sample stems from a study of blood T cell repertoires in COVID-19. Sequencing used immunoSEQ multiplex PCR; TCRdb keeps in-frame clones, though not all of them. The repertoire holds about 280,000 clones, approximately 88% seen once, with 0.9% to 1% in the top ten. The CDR3 sequence is 13 residues long. V lost 2 bases and J lost 13; bases outside the gene matches: 9. Germline V lookup: CDR1 LGHDT, CDR2 YNNKEL (reference sequence). J is TRBJ2-7 and V is TRBV3-1 (or the pseudogene TRBV3-2), with 9 bases identical to TRBD2. The TCR originated in a woman aged 35 to 49 who had recovered from COVID-19. Sample: peripheral blood. CDR3 sequence reads: CASSQPTSGQLYF. DNA of the CDR3: TGTGCCAGCAGCCAACCTACTAGCGGGCAACTTTACTTC.